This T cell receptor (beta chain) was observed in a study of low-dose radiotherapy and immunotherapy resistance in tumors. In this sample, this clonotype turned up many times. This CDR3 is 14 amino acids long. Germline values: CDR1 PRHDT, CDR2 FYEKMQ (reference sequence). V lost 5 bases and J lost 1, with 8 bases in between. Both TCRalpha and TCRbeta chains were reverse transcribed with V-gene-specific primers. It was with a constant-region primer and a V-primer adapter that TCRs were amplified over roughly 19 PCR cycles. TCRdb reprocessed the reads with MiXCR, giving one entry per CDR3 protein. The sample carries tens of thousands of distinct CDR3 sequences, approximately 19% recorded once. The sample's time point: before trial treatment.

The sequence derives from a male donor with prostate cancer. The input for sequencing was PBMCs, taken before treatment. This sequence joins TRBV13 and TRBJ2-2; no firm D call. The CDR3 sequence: CASSRRVNTGELFF. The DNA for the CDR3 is TGTGCCAGCAGCCGACGCGTGAACACCGGGGAGCTGTTTTTT.